These 5 T cell receptor beta chains came from one sample sequenced in a study of HIV-infected patients and healthy controls. cDNA was made from about 510 ng RNA using alpha and beta constant primers. Separate chain-specific third strand synthesis with multiplexing indices produced the alpha and beta libraries. TCRdb redid the calling of the 5' RACE reads with MiXCR, one entry per CDR3 protein. The table records 8,000 to 10,000 distinct CDR3 sequences, 8% of them present only once. The repertoire came from unfractionated whole blood and reflected all unsorted peripheral T cells. Here the sequenced sample was blood, taken before antiretroviral therapy. The receptors were gathered from an adult with HIV infection. The donor label of this sample is uncertain.

Ten or more counts support this clonotype. The chain combines TRBV11-2 with TRBJ2-1; D is possibly TRBD1 (6 bases). This CDR3 spans 14 amino acids. CDR1 SGHAT and CDR2 FQNNGV come from the germline V gene. Trimming shortened V by 0 bases and J by 7 bases, and 10 bases separated the two germline ends. The CDR3 DNA reads as TGTGCCAGCAGCTTAGAACAGGGATTAAATGAGCAGTTCTTC. Translation gives CASSLEQGLNEQFF.

This clonotype was detected many times. The chain couples TRBV19 to TRBJ2-6; D remains ambiguous. Germline V CDR1 and CDR2: LNHDA, SQIVND (reference sequence). This CDR3 has 16 amino acids. The ends were cut back, 5 bases at V and 1 base at J, with 12 bases in the middle. As DNA, the CDR3 is TGTGCCAGTAGTTCGACACAGTATTCTGGGGCCAACGTCCTGACTTTC. It yields the protein CASSSTQYSGANVLTF.

The sample holds a few counts of this clonotype. V and J are TRBV11-2 and TRBJ2-1; D remains unclear. The CDR3 loop spans 12 amino acids. Germline V gene lookup returns CDR1 SGHAT and CDR2 FQNNGV. V gave up 3 bases and J gave up 0 bases, with 0 bases separating them. The CDR3 here is CASSFSYNEQFF. CDR3 coding DNA: TGTGCCAGCAGCTTCTCCTACAATGAGCAGTTCTTC. Variable domain in full (rest from reference TRBV11-2 and TRBJ2-1): EAGVAQSPRYKIIEKRQSVAFWCNPISGHATLYWYQQILGQGPKLLIQFQNNGVVDDSQLPKDRFSAERLKGVDSTLKIQPAKLEDSAVYLCASSFSYNEQFFGPGTRLTVL.

This clonotype was observed at least ten times. This rearrangement joins TRBV6-5 to TRBJ1-1; tentative D call: TRBD1 (5 bases). The germline V gene has CDR1 MNHEY and CDR2 SVGAGI. V was clipped by 0 bases and J by 5 bases, with 13 bases between them. The CDR3 totals 15 residues. DNA of the CDR3: TGTGCCAGCAGTTACTCTCTCAGGGATAGGACTGAAGCTTTCTTT. Translating gives CASSYSLRDRTEAFF.

This clonotype has only a few counts. This chain connects TRBV6-2 or TRBV6-3 to TRBJ1-1; D not certain. CDR3 length equals 13 residues. V lost 6 bases, J lost 1 base, and 9 bases lay in between. CDR1 is MNHEY, CDR2 SVGEGT, per germline. The chain's CDR3 is CASRPTANTEAFF. As DNA, the CDR3 is TGTGCCAGCAGACCCACAGCGAACACTGAAGCTTTCTTT.